This T cell receptor beta chain came from a study of blood T cell repertoires in COVID-19. This clone was picked up one time. After removal of 3 bases from V and 1 base from J, the junction contained 4 bases not matched to a gene. The CDR3 is made up of 16 amino acids. Germline CDR1 reads LGHDT; CDR2 reads YNNKEL (reference sequence). Clones were read by immunoSEQ multiplex PCR, and TCRdb kept only the in-frame ones, dropping some. This sample carries about 52,000 clones, about four fifths of them seen once, and the ten largest clones take roughly 12%. The TCR originated in a man older than 75 with COVID-19, enrolled during active disease. The material sequenced was peripheral blood. The rearrangement links TRBV3-1 (or the pseudogene TRBV3-2) to TRBJ1-4, with TRBD1 matching 8 bases. CDR3 bases: TGTGCCAGCAGCCATAAGACAGGGGTAACTAATGAAAAACTGTTTTTT. It codes for CASSHKTGVTNEKLFF.